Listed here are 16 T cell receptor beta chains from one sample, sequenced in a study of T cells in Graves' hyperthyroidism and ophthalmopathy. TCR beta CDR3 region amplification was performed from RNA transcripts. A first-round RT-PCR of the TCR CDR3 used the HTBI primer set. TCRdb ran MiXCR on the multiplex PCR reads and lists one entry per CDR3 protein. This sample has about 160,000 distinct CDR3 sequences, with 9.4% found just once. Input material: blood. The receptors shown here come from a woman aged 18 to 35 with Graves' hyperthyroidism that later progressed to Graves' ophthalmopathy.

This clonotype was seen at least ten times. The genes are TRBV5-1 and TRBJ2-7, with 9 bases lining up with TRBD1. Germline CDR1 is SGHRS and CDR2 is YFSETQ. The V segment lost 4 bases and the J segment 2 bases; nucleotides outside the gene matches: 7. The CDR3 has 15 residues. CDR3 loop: CASSVTGGLAYEQYF. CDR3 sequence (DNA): TGCGCCAGCAGCGTTACAGGGGGCCTCGCCTACGAGCAGTACTTC.

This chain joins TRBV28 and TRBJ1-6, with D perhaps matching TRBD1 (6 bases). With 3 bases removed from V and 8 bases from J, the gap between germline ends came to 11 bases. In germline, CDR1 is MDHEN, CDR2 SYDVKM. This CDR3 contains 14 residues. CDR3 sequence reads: CASSFGGLDSPLHF. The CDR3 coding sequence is TGTGCCAGCAGTTTTGGGGGGCTTGATTCACCCCTCCACTTT.

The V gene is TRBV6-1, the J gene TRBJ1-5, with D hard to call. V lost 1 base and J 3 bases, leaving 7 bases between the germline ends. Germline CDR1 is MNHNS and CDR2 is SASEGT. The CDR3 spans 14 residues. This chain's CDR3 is CASSEGESNQPQHF. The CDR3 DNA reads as TGTGCCAGCAGTGAAGGAGAGTCCAATCAGCCCCAGCATTTT.

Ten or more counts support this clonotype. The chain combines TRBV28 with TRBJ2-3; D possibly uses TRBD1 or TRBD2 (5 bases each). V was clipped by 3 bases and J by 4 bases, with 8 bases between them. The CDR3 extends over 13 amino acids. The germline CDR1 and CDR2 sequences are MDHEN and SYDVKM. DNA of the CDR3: TGTGCCAGCAGTTTTATGGGGGCAGATACGCAGTATTTT. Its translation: CASSFMGADTQYF.

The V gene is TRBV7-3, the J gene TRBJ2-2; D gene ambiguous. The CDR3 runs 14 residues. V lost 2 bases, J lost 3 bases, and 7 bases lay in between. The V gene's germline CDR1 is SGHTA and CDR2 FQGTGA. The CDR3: CASSLGFHTGELFF. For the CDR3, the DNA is TGTGCCAGCAGCTTAGGCTTTCACACCGGGGAGCTGTTTTTT. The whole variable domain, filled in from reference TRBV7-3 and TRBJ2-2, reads GAGVSQTPSNKVTEKGKYVELRCDPISGHTALYWYRQSLGQGPEFLIYFQGTGAADDSGLPNDRFFAVRPEGSVSTLKIQRTERGDSAVYLCASSLGFHTGELFFGEGSRLTVL.

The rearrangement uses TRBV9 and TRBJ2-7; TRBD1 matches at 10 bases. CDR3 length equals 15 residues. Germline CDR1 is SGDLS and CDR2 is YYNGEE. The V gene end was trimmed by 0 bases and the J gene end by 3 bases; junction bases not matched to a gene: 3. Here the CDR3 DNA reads TGTGCCAGCAGCGTAGCCGGGGACAGGGGCTACGAGCAGTACTTC. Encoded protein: CASSVAGDRGYEQYF.

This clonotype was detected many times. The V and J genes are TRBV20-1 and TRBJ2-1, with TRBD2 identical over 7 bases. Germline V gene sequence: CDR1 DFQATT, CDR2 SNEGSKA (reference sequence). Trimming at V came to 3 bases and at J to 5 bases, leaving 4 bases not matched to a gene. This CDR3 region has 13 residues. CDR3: CSASQRGNNEQFF. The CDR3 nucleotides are TGCAGTGCTAGCCAGCGGGGTAACAATGAGCAGTTCTTC.

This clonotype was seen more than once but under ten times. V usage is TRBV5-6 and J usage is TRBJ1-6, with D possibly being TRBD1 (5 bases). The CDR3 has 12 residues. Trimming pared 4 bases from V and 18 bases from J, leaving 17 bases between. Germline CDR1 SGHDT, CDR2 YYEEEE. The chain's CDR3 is CASSGTGTSPHF. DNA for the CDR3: TGTGCCAGCAGCGGGACCGGGACCAGCCCCCACTTT.

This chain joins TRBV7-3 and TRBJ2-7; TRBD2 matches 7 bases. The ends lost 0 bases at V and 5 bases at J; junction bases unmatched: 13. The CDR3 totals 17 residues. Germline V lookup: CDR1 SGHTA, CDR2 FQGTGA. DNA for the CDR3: TGTGCCAGCAGCTTAACTCTCATTGGGGGGGGGTTAAACGAGCAGTACTTC. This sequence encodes CASSLTLIGGGLNEQYF.

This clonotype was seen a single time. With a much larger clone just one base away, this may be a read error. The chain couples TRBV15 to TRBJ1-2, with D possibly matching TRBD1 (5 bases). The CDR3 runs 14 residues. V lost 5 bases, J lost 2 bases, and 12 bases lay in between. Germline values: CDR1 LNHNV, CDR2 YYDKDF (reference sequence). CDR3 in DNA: TGTGCCACCAGCCCGGGACGGGGGAACTATGGCTACACCTTC. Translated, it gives CATSPGRGNYGYTF.

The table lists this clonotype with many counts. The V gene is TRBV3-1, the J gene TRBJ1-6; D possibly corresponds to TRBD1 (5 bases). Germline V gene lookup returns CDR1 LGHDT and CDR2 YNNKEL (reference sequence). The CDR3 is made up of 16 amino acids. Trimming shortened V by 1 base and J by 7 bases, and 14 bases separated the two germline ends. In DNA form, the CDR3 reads TGTGCCAGCAGCCAAGCGGTCCAGGGAAAGAATTCACCCCTCCACTTT. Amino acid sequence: CASSQAVQGKNSPLHF.

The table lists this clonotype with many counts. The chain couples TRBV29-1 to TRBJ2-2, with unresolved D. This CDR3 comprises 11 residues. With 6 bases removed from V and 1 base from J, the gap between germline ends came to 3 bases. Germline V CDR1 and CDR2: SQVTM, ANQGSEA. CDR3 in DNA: TGCAGCGTCATGAACACCGGGGAGCTGTTTTTT. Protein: CSVMNTGELFF.

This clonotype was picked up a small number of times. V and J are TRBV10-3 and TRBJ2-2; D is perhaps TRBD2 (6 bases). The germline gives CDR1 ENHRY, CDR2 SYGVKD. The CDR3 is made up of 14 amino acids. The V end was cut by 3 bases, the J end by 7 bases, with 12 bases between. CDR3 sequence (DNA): TGTGCCATCAGTGATGGGCCCGGGGGCGGGGAGCTGTTTTTT. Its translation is CAISDGPGGGELFF.

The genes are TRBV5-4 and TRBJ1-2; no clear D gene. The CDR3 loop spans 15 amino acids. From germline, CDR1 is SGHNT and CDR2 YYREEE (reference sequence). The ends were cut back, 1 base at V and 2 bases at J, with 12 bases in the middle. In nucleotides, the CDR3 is TGTGCCAGCAGCTTGATGGCCGTACCGAACTATGGCTACACCTTC. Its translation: CASSLMAVPNYGYTF.

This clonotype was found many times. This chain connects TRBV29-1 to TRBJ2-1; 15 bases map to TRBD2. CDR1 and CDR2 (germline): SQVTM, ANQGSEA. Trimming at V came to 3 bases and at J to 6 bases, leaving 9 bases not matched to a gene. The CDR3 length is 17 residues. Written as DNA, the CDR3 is TGCAGCGTTGATCTTGGACTAGCGGGAGGGCCACCCAATGAGCAGTTCTTC. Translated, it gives CSVDLGLAGGPPNEQFF.

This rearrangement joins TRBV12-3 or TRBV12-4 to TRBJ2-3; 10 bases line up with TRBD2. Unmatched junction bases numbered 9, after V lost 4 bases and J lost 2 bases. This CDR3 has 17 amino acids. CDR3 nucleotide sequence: TGTGCCAGCAGTTCCCGAGGACTAGCGGAAACCACAGATACGCAGTATTTT. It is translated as CASSSRGLAETTDTQYF.